Listed below are T cell receptor beta chains from one sample, sequenced in a study of cytomegalovirus exposure and HLA in healthy donors. TCRdb keeps only in-frame clones here, not all; method: immunoSEQ multiplex PCR. The sample contains some 200,000 clones, over 75% of which appear only once. Material for sequencing was PBMCs. These receptors all stem from a man aged 18 to 35 in good health and CMV-seronegative. The CDR3 runs from the conserved cysteine through the conserved F or W. Fields, in order: J gene, D gene, V gene, clone size, CDR3 DNA, CDR3 protein. The D gene is left open where the match is weak. Clone size is shown for a subset of rows, as once, few, many or a class of expanded clone.

>TRBJ2-7|TRBD2|TRBV27|.
TGTGCCAGCACCCCGACTAGCGGGTCGTTCTACGAGCAGTACTTC
CASTPTSGSFYEQYF
>TRBJ1-1|.|TRBV20-1|.
TGCAGTGCTAGAGAGCAGGTTGAAGCTTTCTTT
CSAREQVEAFF
>TRBJ2-1|.|TRBV7-9|many
TGTGCCAGCAGCTTAGACGTAGGCAGGGCGAATGAGCAGTTCTTC
CASSLDVGRANEQFF
>TRBJ2-1|.|TRBV4-3|.
TGCGCCAGCAGCCAAGAGAGGCTAACCAATGAGCAGTTCTTC
CASSQERLTNEQFF
>TRBJ2-2|.|TRBV6-5|.
TGTGCCAGCAGTTACCGAACCGGAGCGTCCAGGGAGCTGTTTTTT
CASSYRTGASRELFF
>TRBJ1-3|.|TRBV28|.
TGTGCCAGCAGTTTATCTCAGGGGCCGGGAAACACCATATATTTT
CASSLSQGPGNTIYF
>TRBJ2-3|.|TRBV6-5|.
TGTGCCAGCAGGTCCCCCCGGCGGAGCACAGATACGCAGTATTTT
CASRSPRRSTDTQYF
>TRBJ2-7|TRBD2|TRBV2|.
TGTGCCAGCAGTGATGGGGGACTAGCGGGGGACCCCTACGAGCAGTACTTC
CASSDGGLAGDPYEQYF
>TRBJ2-7|TRBD1|TRBV2|.
TGTGCCAGCAGTGAAGCGACAGGGAAGTACGAGCAGTACTTC
CASSEATGKYEQYF
>TRBJ1-1|.|TRBV28|.
TGTGCCAGCAGCCCGGCGGGACCCAACAGTGAAGCTTTCTTT
CASSPAGPNSEAFF
>TRBJ2-7|.|TRBV5-5|.
TGTGCCAGCAGCCCCTCACTCCCGGGGTACGAGCAGTACTTC
CASSPSLPGYEQYF
>TRBJ2-3|TRBD2|TRBV4-1|few
TGCGCCAGCAGCCAAGGGGGACTAGTTACCTTTGGCACAGATACGCAGTATTTT
CASSQGGLVTFGTDTQYF
>TRBJ2-3|TRBD2|TRBV5-4|.
TGTGCCAGCAGCTTGTCGTCGAGCGGGAGCGGAGATACGCAGTATTTT
CASSLSSSGSGDTQYF
>TRBJ2-1|TRBD2|TRBV6-5|once
TGTGCCAGCCAACTAGCGGGGGGGAGTAATGAGCAGTTCTTC
CASQLAGGSNEQFF
>TRBJ2-7|.|TRBV19|.
TGTGCCAGTATGCCGACGGCAGGGTACGAGCAGTACTTC
CASMPTAGYEQYF
>TRBJ2-3|.|TRBV5-6|.
TGTGCCAGCAGCCCCTCCCCCGATACGCAGTATTTT
CASSPSPDTQYF
>TRBJ1-2|.|TRBV27|.
TGTGCCAGCAGTACCCGGGACACCTATGGCTACACCTTC
CASSTRDTYGYTF
>TRBJ2-1|TRBD2|TRBV5-1|.
TGCGCCAGCAGCTTGGCAATGCTAGCGGGAGCTCATGAGCAGTTCTTC
CASSLAMLAGAHEQFF
>TRBJ1-3|.|TRBV2|once
TGTGCCAGCAGATTTGGGGGGTCTGGAAACACCATATATTTT
CASRFGGSGNTIYF
>TRBJ2-1|.|TRBV5-5|.
TGTGCCAGCAGCTTGGTGGAGCTGGTTAATGAGCAGTTCTTC
CASSLVELVNEQFF
>TRBJ2-7|TRBD1|TRBV5-4|few
TGTGCCAGCAGCCCCGGACAGGCCTCCTACGAGCAGTACTTC
CASSPGQASYEQYF
>TRBJ1-2|.|TRBV28|.
TGTGCCAGCACCCTAGACGGGGATCTTGGCTACACCTTC
CASTLDGDLGYTF
>TRBJ2-7|.|TRBV28|.
TGTGCCAGCAGTTTACCACCTACGGACTCGCACTCGGGCGAGCAGTACTTC
CASSLPPTDSHSGEQYF
>TRBJ1-2|.|TRBV6-5|once
TGTGCCAGCAGTTACGAGGGGAGGGACGGCTACACCTTC
CASSYEGRDGYTF
>TRBJ2-1|.|TRBV4-2|once
TGTGCCAGCAGCCAAGATTCGTCCCTCTACAATGAGCAGTTCTTC
CASSQDSSLYNEQFF
>TRBJ2-5|TRBD2|TRBV30|few
TGTGCCTGGAGTCCGGGACTAGCCCAAGAGACCCAGTACTTC
CAWSPGLAQETQYF
>TRBJ2-2|.|TRBV14|few
TGTGCCAGCAGCCACCTGGGAGCTAACACCGGGGAGCTGTTTTTT
CASSHLGANTGELFF
>TRBJ1-2|TRBD1|TRBV11-1|.
TGTGCCAGCAGCTTGCCCGGACAGGGGGCAGGCGGCTACACCTTC
CASSLPGQGAGGYTF
>TRBJ1-3|TRBD1|TRBV14|.
TGTGCCAGCAGCCTCACAGACAGGGACTGGAACACCATATATTTT
CASSLTDRDWNTIYF
>TRBJ1-1|TRBD1|TRBV11-3|.
TGTGCCAGCACCTTGGGACAGGGGGACACTGAAGCTTTCTTT
CASTLGQGDTEAFF
>TRBJ1-4|.|TRBV7-6|.
TGTGCCAGCAGCTTAAGGGGAACTCAAAAACTGTTTTTT
CASSLRGTQKLFF
>TRBJ2-7|.|TRBV4-1|.
TGCGCCAGCAGCCAAGAACCCGGAACAGGGCAGGCCTACGAGCAGTACTTC
CASSQEPGTGQAYEQYF
>TRBJ1-5|.|TRBV19|.
TGTGCCAGTAGTATAGGGGCCAAGAATAGCAATCAGCCCCAGCATTTT
CASSIGAKNSNQPQHF
>TRBJ1-1|.|TRBV9|.
TGTGCCAGCAGCGTACGGCGGCTTTTTAACACTGAAGCTTTCTTT
CASSVRRLFNTEAFF
>TRBJ2-7|TRBD1|TRBV5-4|few
TGTGCCAGCAGTCGTTGGACAGGGCTTCTATCGCAGGACGAGCAGTACTTC
CASSRWTGLLSQDEQYF
>TRBJ2-6|.|TRBV6-4|.
TGTGCCAGCAGTCCCGACGGGAACTCTGGGGCCAACGTCCTGACTTTC
CASSPDGNSGANVLTF
>TRBJ2-5|.|TRBV27|.
TGTGCCAGCAGTGCCACAGGGAGGGTAAGGGAGACCCAGTACTTC
CASSATGRVRETQYF
>TRBJ2-1|.|TRBV27|.
TGTGCCAGCAGCATGGGGGGGCCCAGTAATGAGCAGTTCTTC
CASSMGGPSNEQFF
>TRBJ2-1|.|TRBV9|.
TGTGCCAGCAGCGTAGACGGGGAACACCTTCCGCAGTTCTTC
CASSVDGEHLPQFF
>TRBJ2-2|TRBD2|TRBV2|.
TGTGCCAGCAGTAGCCTCCGGGAGGGAGGAACCGGGGAGCTGTTTTTT
CASSSLREGGTGELFF
>TRBJ2-1|.|TRBV27|.
TGTGCCAGCAGCCCCCGGGGTAAAAATGAGCAGTTCTTC
CASSPRGKNEQFF
>TRBJ1-1|.|TRBV20-1|.
TGCAGTGCTCCACGGACTGGCGAAGCTTTCTTT
CSAPRTGEAFF
>TRBJ1-2|.|TRBV4-3|.
TGCGCCAGCAGCCAAGATGAATTGACTTCCATAACTAACTATGGCTACACCTTC
CASSQDELTSITNYGYTF
>TRBJ2-2|.|TRBV19|.
TGTGCCAGTAGTCCCCGCAGGGGTACTCTTACCGGGGAGCTGTTTTTT
CASSPRRGTLTGELFF
>TRBJ2-2|.|TRBV7-3|.
TGTGCCAGCAGCTTATATCAGGGCACCGGGGAGCTGTTTTTT
CASSLYQGTGELFF
>TRBJ2-5|.|TRBV9|once
TGTGCCAGCAGCGTAATAGGGGAAGAGACCCAGTACTTC
CASSVIGEETQYF
>TRBJ1-3|.|TRBV5-5|.
TGTGCCAGCAGGGGACTCATCTCTGGAAACACCATATATTTT
CASRGLISGNTIYF
>TRBJ2-7|.|TRBV1|.
TGCACCAGCAGGAGCAAAGCGGGGAGTTACGAGCAGTACTTC
CTSRSKAGSYEQYF
>TRBJ2-7|TRBD2|TRBV7-2|.
TGTGCCAGCAGCGGGACTAGCGGGAGCTCCTACGAGCAGTACTTC
CASSGTSGSSYEQYF
>TRBJ2-1|TRBD2|TRBV30|.
TGTGCCTGGAGTGTAATAGCGGGATTGGACAATGAGCAGTTCTTC
CAWSVIAGLDNEQFF
>TRBJ2-2|.|TRBV12-5|.
TGTGCTAGTGCCGAACCCCCCGGGGGGAACACCGGGGAGCTGTTTTTT
CASAEPPGGNTGELFF
>TRBJ1-1|.|TRBV7-9|.
TGTGCCAGCAGCCCTCGCACTGAAGCTTTCTTT
CASSPRTEAFF
>TRBJ2-7|.|TRBV21-1|.
TGTGCCAGCAGCAAAGCAGGCGCGGGGGCGATGTCCTACGAGCAGTACTTC
CASSKAGAGAMSYEQYF
>TRBJ1-2|TRBD1|TRBV11-2|few
TGTGCCAGCAGCTTCGCCCTAGGGGGCGCGGGCTACACCTTC
CASSFALGGAGYTF